The rows below give T cell receptor beta chains drawn from one sample of a study of blood T cell repertoires in COVID-19. Sequencing used immunoSEQ multiplex PCR; TCRdb keeps in-frame clones, though not all of them. Altogether roughly 250,000 clones are present, 88% being singletons, with the ten largest covering under 4.5%. Sequenced input: peripheral blood. Receptor source: a man between 60 and 75 years old who had recovered from COVID-19. Both conserved end residues are part of each CDR3. The D gene is left open where the match is weak. Clone size appears in some rows only: once, few, many, or a class for an expanded clone.

>TRBJ1-5|-|-|TRBV7-8
TGTGCCAGCAGCTTATGGGGGGGGGCAAGCAATCAGCCCCAGCATTTT
CASSLWGGASNQPQHF
>TRBJ1-2|-|-|TRBV5-6
TGTGCCAGCACCCCCCCCAACGGGGATGGCTACACCTTC
CASTPPNGDGYTF
>TRBJ2-4|-|-|TRBV18
TGTGCCAGCTCACCCAACAGGGAGAAAAACATTCAGTACTTC
CASSPNREKNIQYF
>TRBJ2-4|TRBD1|-|TRBV2
TGTGCCAGCAGTTCCACCTCCGGGACAGGGGTCGTGAACATTCAGTACTTC
CASSSTSGTGVVNIQYF
>TRBJ2-5|-|-|TRBV7-2
TGTGCCAGCAGCTTAGGTGAGACAGCGAATAAAGAGACCCAGTACTTC
CASSLGETANKETQYF
>TRBJ2-2|-|-|TRBV19
TGTGCCATATCCCGAGGACCAGGGGCCACCGGGGAGCTGTTTTTT
CAISRGPGATGELFF
>TRBJ1-6|-|-|TRBV5-1
TGCGCCAGCAGCTTGGAGTCGGCAGGGGAGAGGAATTCACCCCTCCACTTT
CASSLESAGERNSPLHF
>TRBJ1-1|-|-|TRBV19
TGTGCCAGTAGTATGTCAGAGGCGAACACTGAAGCTTTCTTT
CASSMSEANTEAFF
>TRBJ1-1|-|-|TRBV10-3
TGTGCCATTAGGACAGAACCGCTGAACACTGAAGCTTTCTTT
CAIRTEPLNTEAFF
>TRBJ1-5|TRBD1|-|TRBV7-2
TGTGCCAGCAGCTCGCCACAGGGGGCGCGGGAGTATAGCAATCAGCCCCAGCATTTT
CASSSPQGAREYSNQPQHF
>TRBJ1-5|-|-|TRBV28
TGTGCCAGCAGGGACACAGGGATCTACAATCAGCCCCAGCATTTT
CASRDTGIYNQPQHF
>TRBJ1-2|TRBD1|-|TRBV19
TGTGCCAGTAGTCCCCGACAGGGTCACAGATTTCGTGGCTACACCTTC
CASSPRQGHRFRGYTF
>TRBJ2-7|-|few|TRBV5-6
TGTGCCAGCGAAAAGGACAGCTACCCCTACGAGCAGTACTTC
CASEKDSYPYEQYF
>TRBJ2-5|TRBD1|-|TRBV11-3
TGTGCCAGCAGCCTCCGGGACAGTACGACCCAGTACTTC
CASSLRDSTTQYF
>TRBJ2-7|TRBD1|-|TRBV6-5
TGTGCCAGCAGAGAGACAGGGGATTACTACGAGCAGTACTTC
CASRETGDYYEQYF
>TRBJ1-6|-|-|TRBV15
TGTGCCACCAGCAGTTCGCGATCTAATTCACCCCTCCACTTT
CATSSSRSNSPLHF
>TRBJ1-2|-|-|TRBV25-1
TGTGCCAGCAGTCCCGGGTTCCTCTATGGCTACACCTTC
CASSPGFLYGYTF
>TRBJ1-5|TRBD1|-|TRBV24-1
TGTGCCACCAGTGATTCCCCTGACAGGGGCAATCAGCCCCAGCATTTT
CATSDSPDRGNQPQHF
>TRBJ2-5|TRBD1|-|TRBV9
TGTGCCAGCAGCGAGAGACAGGGCCCAGAGACCCAGTACTTC
CASSERQGPETQYF
>TRBJ1-2|-|-|TRBV11-2
TGTGCCAGCAGCTCAGCAGGGGCTGCAAACTATGGCTACACCTTC
CASSSAGAANYGYTF
>TRBJ1-4|-|-|TRBV11-2
TGTGCCAGCAGCCCCGGTGGGGGGACGGTAAAACTGTTTTTT
CASSPGGGTVKLFF
>TRBJ2-6|TRBD1|few|TRBV7-8
TGTGCCAGCAGCTCTTACCTACTACCGGGACAGGGGAGGTCTGGGGCCAACGTCCTGACTTTC
CASSSYLLPGQGRSGANVLTF
>TRBJ1-6|-|-|TRBV3-1/TRBV3-2
TGTGCCAGCAGCCAAGATTGGGGGGGACCCCTCCACTTT
CASSQDWGGPLHF
>TRBJ1-2|-|few|TRBV3-1/TRBV3-2
TGTGCCAGCAGCCATACCGGGACACTCTCTGGCTACACCTTC
CASSHTGTLSGYTF
>TRBJ2-3|-|once|TRBV18
TGTGCCAGCTCACCACAAGTGGGGGCCACAGATACGCAGTATTTT
CASSPQVGATDTQYF
>TRBJ2-3|TRBD1|-|TRBV9
TGTGCCAGCAGCGAGAGACAGGGATCAGATACGCAGTATTTT
CASSERQGSDTQYF
>TRBJ1-6|TRBD1|-|TRBV2
TGTGCCAGCAGTGATCGGGGACAGGGAAGCTCTTCACCCCTCCACTTT
CASSDRGQGSSSPLHF
>TRBJ1-2|-|few|TRBV6-5
TGTGCCAGTTTAGACACTAACTATGGCTACACCTTC
CASLDTNYGYTF
>TRBJ2-3|-|-|TRBV5-1
TGCGCCAGCAACCTCGCAGGGAACACAGATACGCAGTATTTT
CASNLAGNTDTQYF
>TRBJ1-5|TRBD1|-|TRBV19
TGTGCCAGTAGTTCCCACAGGGGGCCCCCCAGTCAGCCCCAGCATTTT
CASSSHRGPPSQPQHF
>TRBJ1-4|TRBD1|-|TRBV9
TGTGCCAGCAACCAGGGGGCAGGGAATGAAAAACTGTTTTTT
CASNQGAGNEKLFF
>TRBJ2-5|-|-|TRBV7-9
TGTGCCAGCAGCTTACAGGGCGGACAAGAGACCCAGTACTTC
CASSLQGGQETQYF
>TRBJ2-1|TRBD1|-|TRBV5-1
TGCGCCAGCACCCTAACAGGGGGCCATGAGCAGTTCTTC
CASTLTGGHEQFF
>TRBJ1-1|-|-|TRBV9
TGTGCCAGCAGCGTAGTAGGATCCTTGGGGAGGGACACTGAAGCTTTCTTT
CASSVVGSLGRDTEAFF
>TRBJ1-2|-|-|TRBV14
TGTGCCAGCAGCTTACACGTCTCTCTCTATGGCTACACCTTC
CASSLHVSLYGYTF
>TRBJ2-6|TRBD1|-|TRBV18
TGTGCCAGCTCTCCACCACAGGGGGCTACTGGGGCCAACGTCCTGACTTTC
CASSPPQGATGANVLTF
>TRBJ1-5|-|-|TRBV7-8
TGTGCCAGCAGCCTGGAGGGACGATTAAATCAGCCCCAGCATTTT
CASSLEGRLNQPQHF
>TRBJ2-3|-|-|TRBV30
TGTGCCGGAGGCAGCGACGGGGTGGGAGATACGCAGTATTTT
CAGGSDGVGDTQYF
>TRBJ1-2|-|-|TRBV7-2
TGTGCCAGCAGCTTACAACTCAGGGAAGGCTACACCTTC
CASSLQLREGYTF
>TRBJ2-7|-|-|TRBV30
TGTGCCTGGATTGGAGCCTACGAGCAGTACTTC
CAWIGAYEQYF
>TRBJ1-2|TRBD1|once|TRBV7-9
TGTGCCAGCAGCTTAGAGGTTCCAGGGGGCGGTGGCTACACCTTC
CASSLEVPGGGGYTF
>TRBJ2-5|TRBD1|-|TRBV4-1
TGCGCCAGCAGCTTACGACAGGGGCAGCAAGAGACCCAGTACTTC
CASSLRQGQQETQYF
>TRBJ1-2|TRBD1|-|TRBV29-1
TGCAGCGTACACAGGGGGTCCGTCGGCTACACCTTC
CSVHRGSVGYTF
>TRBJ2-3|TRBD2|-|TRBV5-1
TGCGCCAGCAGCCGCGGGGGACCTACTAGCACAGATACGCAGTATTTT
CASSRGGPTSTDTQYF
>TRBJ2-4|TRBD1|once|TRBV19
TGTGCCAGTAGTCCGCTGGGACAGGGTCCCAAAAACATTCAGTACTTC
CASSPLGQGPKNIQYF
>TRBJ2-3|TRBD1|-|TRBV18
TGTGCCAGCTCACCACAGGCCATAACAGGGGCCACAGATACGCAGTATTTT
CASSPQAITGATDTQYF
>TRBJ2-3|TRBD1|few|TRBV14
TGTGCCAGCAGCCAAACAGGGGGCGTTGCAGATACGCAGTATTTT
CASSQTGGVADTQYF
>TRBJ2-2|-|few|TRBV10-1
TGCGCCAGCAGTGAAACTACTCGAACCGGGGAGCTGTTTTTT
CASSETTRTGELFF
>TRBJ2-1|-|-|TRBV6-5
-
CASSSSRDRAYNEQFF
>TRBJ2-7|-|-|TRBV30
TGTGCCTTGGCAGGGGTAGATAACGAGCAGTACTTC
CALAGVDNEQYF
>TRBJ2-2|TRBD2|-|TRBV5-1
TGCGCCAGCAGCCCACTAGCGCCCACCGGGGAGCTGTTTTTT
CASSPLAPTGELFF
>TRBJ2-5|-|-|TRBV11-2
TGTGCCAGCAGCCCCGGGGGTGGACAGGACCAAGAGACCCAGTACTTC
CASSPGGGQDQETQYF
>TRBJ1-2|-|-|TRBV19
TGTGCCAGTAACACTGCGGGAGGAGGCTACACCTTC
CASNTAGGGYTF
>TRBJ2-7|TRBD1|-|TRBV5-1
TGCGCCAGCAGCTTGAGCTTATCGGGACAGGGGGCCCCCTACGAGCAGTACTTC
CASSLSLSGQGAPYEQYF
>TRBJ1-5|-|-|TRBV15
TGTGCCACCAGCAGAGAGGGGAGGTTGACAGAGGGTCAGCCCCAGCATTTT
CATSREGRLTEGQPQHF
>TRBJ1-2|TRBD1|-|TRBV5-1
TGCGCCAGCAGCGCCGGCGCAGGGGGTAATGGCTACACCTTC
CASSAGAGGNGYTF
>TRBJ2-2|-|-|TRBV7-7
TGTGCTAGCAGGTCCGGGACAACGAACACCGGGGAGCTGTTTTTT
CASRSGTTNTGELFF
>TRBJ2-7|-|-|TRBV6-2/TRBV6-3
TGTGCCAGCACCCCGGCCCTAGGATACGAGCAGTACTTC
CASTPALGYEQYF